Listed below are T cell receptor beta chains from one sample, sequenced in a study of blood T cell repertoires in COVID-19. Libraries were prepared by immunoSEQ multiplex PCR; TCRdb keeps only in-frame clonotypes and omits some of them. The sample contains approximately 300,000 clones, over 85% of which appear only once. Sequencing input: peripheral blood. The receptors were gathered from a woman in her 30s with COVID-19, enrolled during active disease. The CDR3 runs from the conserved cysteine through the conserved F or W. The D gene is left open where the match is weak.

>TRBV2|TRBJ1-1|-
CASSGNRPYAEAFF
TGTGCCAGCAGTGGTAACAGGCCTTACGCTGAAGCTTTCTTT
>TRBV7-2|TRBJ2-2|-
CASSYSGAGELFF
TGTGCCAGCAGCTACTCGGGAGCCGGGGAGCTGTTTTTT
>TRBV5-4|TRBJ2-5|-
CASSWTDRETQYF
TGTGCCAGCAGCTGGACTGACCGGGAGACCCAGTACTTC
>TRBV7-9|TRBJ1-2|-
CASSPREANYGYTF
TGTGCCAGCAGCCCGAGGGAGGCTAACTATGGCTACACCTTC
>TRBV29-1|TRBJ1-2|-
CSVSEGWDYGYTF
TGCAGCGTGTCGGAGGGTTGGGACTATGGCTACACCTTC
>TRBV6-5|TRBJ2-7|-
CASTRLYEQYF
TGTGCCAGCACTAGGCTTTACGAGCAGTACTTC
>TRBV2|TRBJ1-1|-
CASLSEANTEAFF
TGTGCCAGCCTTAGTGAAGCAAACACTGAAGCTTTCTTT
>TRBV2|TRBJ2-1|TRBD2
CASSVLSGGAGEQFF
TGTGCCAGCAGTGTCCTTAGCGGGGGGGCAGGGGAGCAGTTCTTC
>TRBV18|TRBJ2-3|-
CASSRTEGSYPQYF
TGTGCCAGCTCCCGAACGGAGGGCTCCTACCCGCAGTATTTT
>TRBV19|TRBJ1-2|TRBD1
CASSTPPGTGDGYTF
TGTGCCAGTAGTACCCCTCCCGGGACAGGAGATGGCTACACCTTC
>TRBV7-9|TRBJ1-2|-
CASTYTGAGYGYTF
TGTGCCAGCACCTACACTGGGGCAGGCTATGGCTACACCTTC
>TRBV6-5|TRBJ1-2|TRBD1
CASTHPDRVNYGYTF
TGTGCCAGCACCCACCCGGACAGGGTTAACTATGGCTACACCTTC
>TRBV4-2|TRBJ1-2|-
CASSFLDRLNYGYTF
TGTGCCAGCAGCTTCTTGGACAGACTTAACTATGGCTACACCTTC
>TRBV7-6|TRBJ1-3|-
CASSLNRATGNTIYF
TGTGCCAGCAGCTTAAACAGGGCCACTGGAAACACCATATATTTT
>TRBV5-1|TRBJ1-4|-
CASSLRGGTNEKLFF
TGCGCCAGCAGCTTGAGGGGTGGAACTAATGAAAAACTGTTTTTT
>TRBV5-1|TRBJ1-5|-
CASSLDSGQPQHF
TGCGCCAGCAGCTTGGATTCGGGTCAGCCCCAGCATTTT
>TRBV28|TRBJ1-5|-
CASSLLRDVGGQPQHF
TGTGCCAGCAGTCTTCTCCGGGACGTAGGGGGTCAGCCCCAGCATTTT